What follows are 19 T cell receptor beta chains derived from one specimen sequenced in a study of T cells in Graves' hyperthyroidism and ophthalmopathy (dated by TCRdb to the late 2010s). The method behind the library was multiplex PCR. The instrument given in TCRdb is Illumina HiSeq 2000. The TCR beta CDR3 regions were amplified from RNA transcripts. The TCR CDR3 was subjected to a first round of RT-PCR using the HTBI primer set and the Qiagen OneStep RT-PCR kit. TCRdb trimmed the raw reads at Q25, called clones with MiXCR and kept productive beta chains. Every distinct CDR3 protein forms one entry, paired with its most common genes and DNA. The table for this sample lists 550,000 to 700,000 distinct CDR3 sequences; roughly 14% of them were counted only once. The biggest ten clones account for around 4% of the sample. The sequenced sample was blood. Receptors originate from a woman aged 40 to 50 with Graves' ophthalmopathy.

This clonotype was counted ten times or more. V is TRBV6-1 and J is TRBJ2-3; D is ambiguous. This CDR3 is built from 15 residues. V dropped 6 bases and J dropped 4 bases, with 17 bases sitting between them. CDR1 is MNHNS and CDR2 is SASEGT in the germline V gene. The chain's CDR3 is CASREHWHGADTQYF. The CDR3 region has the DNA TGTGCCAGCAGGGAACACTGGCACGGAGCAGATACGCAGTATTTT.

CDR3 DNA sequence: TGCAGTGCTAGCGACCGAGTTTACGAGCAGTACTTC. It is translated as CSASDRVYEQYF. The rearrangement uses TRBV20-1 and TRBJ2-7; no definite D call. The V end lost 3 bases, the J end lost 4 bases, and 10 bases lay between the germline ends. The CDR3 extends over 12 amino acids. Germline V CDR1 and CDR2: DFQATT, SNEGSKA (reference sequence).

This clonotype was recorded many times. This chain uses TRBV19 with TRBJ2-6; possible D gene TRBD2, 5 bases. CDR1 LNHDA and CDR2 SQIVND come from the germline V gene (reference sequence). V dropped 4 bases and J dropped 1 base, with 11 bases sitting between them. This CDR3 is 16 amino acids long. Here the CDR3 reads CASSTRGRSGANVLTF. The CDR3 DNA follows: TGTGCCAGTAGTACCCGGGGAAGATCTGGGGCCAACGTCCTGACTTTC. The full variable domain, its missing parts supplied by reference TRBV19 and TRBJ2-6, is DGGITQSPKYLFRKEGQNVTLSCEQNLNHDAMYWYRQDPGQGLRLIYYSQIVNDFQKGDIAEGYSVSREKKESFPLTVTSAQKNPTAFYLCASSTRGRSGANVLTFGAGSRLTVL.

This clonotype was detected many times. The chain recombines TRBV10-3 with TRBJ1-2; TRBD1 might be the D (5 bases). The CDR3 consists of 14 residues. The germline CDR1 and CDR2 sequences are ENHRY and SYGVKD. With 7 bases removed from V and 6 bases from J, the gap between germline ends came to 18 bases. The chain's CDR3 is CAINTSGREHGYTF. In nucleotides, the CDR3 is TGTGCCATCAACACTTCGGGCAGGGAACATGGCTACACCTTC.

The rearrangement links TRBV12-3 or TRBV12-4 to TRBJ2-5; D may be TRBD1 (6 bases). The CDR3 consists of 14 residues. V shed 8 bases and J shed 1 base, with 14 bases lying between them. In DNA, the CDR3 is TGTGCCAGCTCCAGGGGATCCAGCCAAGAGACCCAGTACTTC. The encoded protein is CASSRGSSQETQYF.

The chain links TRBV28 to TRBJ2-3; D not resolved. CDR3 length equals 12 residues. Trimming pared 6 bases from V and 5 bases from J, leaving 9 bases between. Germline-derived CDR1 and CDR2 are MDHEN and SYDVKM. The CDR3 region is CASSLGRDTQYF. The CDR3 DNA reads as TGTGCCAGCAGCCTTGGTAGAGATACGCAGTATTTT. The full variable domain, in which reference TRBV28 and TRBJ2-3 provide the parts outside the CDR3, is DVKVTQSSRYLVKRTGEKVFLECVQDMDHENMFWYRQDPGLGLRLIYFSYDVKMKEKGDIPEGYSVSREKKERFSLILESASTNQTSMYLCASSLGRDTQYFGPGTRLTVL.

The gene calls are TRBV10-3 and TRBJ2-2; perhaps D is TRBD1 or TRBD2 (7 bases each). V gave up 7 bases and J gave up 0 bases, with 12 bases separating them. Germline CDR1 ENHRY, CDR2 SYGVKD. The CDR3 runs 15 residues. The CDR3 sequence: CAIKAGTANTGELFF. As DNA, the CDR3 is TGTGCCATCAAAGCGGGGACAGCGAACACCGGGGAGCTGTTTTTT.

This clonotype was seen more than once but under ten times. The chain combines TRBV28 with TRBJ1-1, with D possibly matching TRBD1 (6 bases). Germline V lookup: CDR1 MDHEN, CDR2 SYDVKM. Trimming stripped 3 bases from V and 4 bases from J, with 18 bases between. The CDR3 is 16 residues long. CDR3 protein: CASSFRDTIRGTEAFF. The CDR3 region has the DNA TGTGCCAGCAGTTTCCGGGACACAATAAGAGGCACTGAAGCTTTCTTT.

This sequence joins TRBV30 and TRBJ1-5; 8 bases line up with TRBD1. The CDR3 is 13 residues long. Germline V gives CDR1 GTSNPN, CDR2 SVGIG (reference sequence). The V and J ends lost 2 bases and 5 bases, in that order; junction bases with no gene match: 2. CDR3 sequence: CAWSIQGDQPQHF. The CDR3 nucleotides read TGTGCCTGGAGTATACAGGGGGATCAGCCCCAGCATTTT.

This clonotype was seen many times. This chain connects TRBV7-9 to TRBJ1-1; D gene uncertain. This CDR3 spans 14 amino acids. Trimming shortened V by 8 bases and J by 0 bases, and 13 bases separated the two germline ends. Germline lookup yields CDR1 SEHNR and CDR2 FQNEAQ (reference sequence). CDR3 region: CASALGGMNTEAFF. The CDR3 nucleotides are TGTGCCAGCGCATTGGGTGGTATGAACACTGAAGCTTTCTTT.

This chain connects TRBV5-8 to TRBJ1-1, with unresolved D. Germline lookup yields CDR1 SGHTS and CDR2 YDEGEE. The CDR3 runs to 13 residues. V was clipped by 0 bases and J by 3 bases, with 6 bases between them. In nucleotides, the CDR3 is TGTGCCAGCAGCTTGGCGGAGTACACTGAAGCTTTCTTT. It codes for CASSLAEYTEAFF.

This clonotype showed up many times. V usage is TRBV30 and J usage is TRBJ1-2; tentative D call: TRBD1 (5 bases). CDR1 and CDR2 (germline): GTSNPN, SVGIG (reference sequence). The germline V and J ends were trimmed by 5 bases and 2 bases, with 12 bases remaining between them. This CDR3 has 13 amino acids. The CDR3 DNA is TGTGCCTGGGGGGACGGTAGAAACTATGGCTACACCTTC. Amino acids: CAWGDGRNYGYTF.

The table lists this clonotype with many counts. CDR3 nucleotides: TGTGCCAGCAGTTACTCGAAAGCGGGAGGCGGGTTAGACGAGCAGTACTTC. It encodes CASSYSKAGGGLDEQYF. This rearrangement joins TRBV6-5 to TRBJ2-7; 9 positions match TRBD2. CDR1 and CDR2 from the germline V gene are MNHEY and SVGAGI. Unmatched junction bases numbered 11, after V lost 0 bases and J lost 5 bases. This CDR3 region has 17 residues.

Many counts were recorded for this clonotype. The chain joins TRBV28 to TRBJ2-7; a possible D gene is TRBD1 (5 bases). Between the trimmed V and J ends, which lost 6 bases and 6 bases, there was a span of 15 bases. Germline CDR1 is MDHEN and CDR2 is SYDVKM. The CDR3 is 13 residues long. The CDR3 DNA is TGTGCCAGCAGCCGGATCAGGGTTGGCGAGCAGTACTTC. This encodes CASSRIRVGEQYF.

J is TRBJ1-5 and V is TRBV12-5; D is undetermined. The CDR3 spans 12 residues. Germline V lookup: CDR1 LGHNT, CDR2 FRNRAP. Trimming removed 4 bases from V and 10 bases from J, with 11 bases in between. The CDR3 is CASGSGPLPQHF. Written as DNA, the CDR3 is TGTGCTAGTGGTTCTGGTCCATTACCCCAGCATTTT.

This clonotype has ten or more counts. The CDR3 is CASSQEQVGNTEAFF. The CDR3 nucleotides read TGCGCCAGCAGCCAAGAACAGGTAGGGAACACTGAAGCTTTCTTT. The chain carries TRBV4-1 and TRBJ1-1, with D tentatively TRBD1 (5 bases). Germline CDR1 is MGHRA and CDR2 is YSYEKL. Between the trimmed V and J ends, which lost 0 bases and 1 base, there was a span of 9 bases. The CDR3 consists of 15 residues.

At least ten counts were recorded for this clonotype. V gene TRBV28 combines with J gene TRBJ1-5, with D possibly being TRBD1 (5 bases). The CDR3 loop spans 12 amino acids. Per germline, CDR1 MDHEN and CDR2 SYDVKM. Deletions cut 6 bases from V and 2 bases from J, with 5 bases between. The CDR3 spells CASRTGNQPQHF. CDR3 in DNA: TGTGCCAGCAGGACAGGCAATCAGCCCCAGCATTTT. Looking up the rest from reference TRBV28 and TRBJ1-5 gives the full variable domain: DVKVTQSSRYLVKRTGEKVFLECVQDMDHENMFWYRQDPGLGLRLIYFSYDVKMKEKGDIPEGYSVSREKKERFSLILESASTNQTSMYLCASRTGNQPQHFGDGTRLSIL.

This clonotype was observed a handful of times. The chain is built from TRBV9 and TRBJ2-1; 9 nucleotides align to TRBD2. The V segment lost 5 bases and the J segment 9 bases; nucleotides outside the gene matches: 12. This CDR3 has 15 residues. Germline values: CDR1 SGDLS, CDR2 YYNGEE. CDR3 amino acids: CASSVSGSSLGEQFF. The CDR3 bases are TGTGCCAGCAGTGTTAGCGGGAGTAGTCTGGGTGAGCAGTTCTTC.

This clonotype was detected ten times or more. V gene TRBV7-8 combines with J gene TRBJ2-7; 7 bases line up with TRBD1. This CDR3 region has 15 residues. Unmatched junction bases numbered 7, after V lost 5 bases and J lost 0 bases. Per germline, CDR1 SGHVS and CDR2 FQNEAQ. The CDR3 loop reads CASSLPGQNSYEQYF. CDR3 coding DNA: TGTGCCAGCAGCCTCCCGGGACAGAACTCCTACGAGCAGTACTTC.